Given below is one T cell receptor beta chain in context. Some clones are missing from TCRdb's copy, which holds only in-frame ones; the method was immunoSEQ multiplex PCR. The table has approximately 180,000 clones, roughly 85% seen once. This sample is drawn from a study of blood T cell repertoires in COVID-19. The V gene lost 1 base and the J gene lost 3 bases, with 10 bases spanning the gap. The CDR3 has 14 residues. Germline V gene lookup returns CDR1 LGHNA and CDR2 YNFKEQ. This TCR derives from a man aged 40-55 years who had recovered from COVID-19. V is TRBV4-2 and J is TRBJ2-7; no clear D gene. Sequencing used PBMCs or T cells enriched from blood (not recorded which). The CDR3 DNA reads TGTGCCAGCAGCCAAGGCCTAGGTTACTACGAGCAGTACTTC. Translation: CASSQGLGYYEQYF.